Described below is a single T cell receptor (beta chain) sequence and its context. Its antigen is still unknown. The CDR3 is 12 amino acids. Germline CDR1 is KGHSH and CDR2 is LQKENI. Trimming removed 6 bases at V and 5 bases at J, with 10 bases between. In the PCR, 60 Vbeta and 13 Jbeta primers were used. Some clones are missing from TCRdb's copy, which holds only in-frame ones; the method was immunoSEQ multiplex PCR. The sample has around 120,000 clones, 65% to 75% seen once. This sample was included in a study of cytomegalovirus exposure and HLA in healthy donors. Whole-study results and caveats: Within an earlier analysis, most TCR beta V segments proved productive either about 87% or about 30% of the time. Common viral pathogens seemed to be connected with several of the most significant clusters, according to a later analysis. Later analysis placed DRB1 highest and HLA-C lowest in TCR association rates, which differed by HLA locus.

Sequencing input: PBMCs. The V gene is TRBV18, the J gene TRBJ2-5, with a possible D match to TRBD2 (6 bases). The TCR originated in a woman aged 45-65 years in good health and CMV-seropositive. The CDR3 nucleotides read TGTGCCAGCTCGCCCACTAGCGAGACCCAGTACTTC. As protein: CASSPTSETQYF.